This T cell receptor (beta chain) was identified in a study of Ad26.COV2.S vaccination and SARS-CoV-2 variants. As for the study in general: Participants got Ad26.COV2.S intramuscularly, once or twice 56 days apart.

Turning to this clone: The antigen is unknown.

Described treatment: over 15 received Ad26.COV2.S at low or high dose, single or two shots; roughly five received placebo; per-sample allocation not given. Samples came from day 63 after the first vaccine or placebo injection. Spike of the Wuhan-strain SARS-CoV-2 was expressed by an Ad26 vector, which formed the vaccine. Study-wide points: Reported findings describe substantial breadth in spike-specific CD8+ and CD4+ T cell responses following vaccination.

The V and J ends lost 2 bases and 5 bases respectively, with 10 bases between them. The CDR3 spans 13 residues. Germline values: CDR1 MNHEY, CDR2 SVGAGI. Produced via immunoSEQ multiplex PCR; TCRdb's table is partial and in-frame only. The sample consists of a few hundred thousand clones, approximately 89% of them appearing once. The sample in question was peripheral blood, obtained in a trial of Ad26.COV2.S vaccine versus placebo. The clonotype originates from a person between 18 and 65 years old who received the Ad26.COV2.S COVID-19 vaccine or a placebo. The chain combines TRBV6-5 with TRBJ2-7; the D gene could be TRBD1 or TRBD2 (6 bases each). The CDR3 DNA is TGTGCCAGCAGTTACATAAGGGGGGACGAGCAGTACTTC. It codes for CASSYIRGDEQYF.